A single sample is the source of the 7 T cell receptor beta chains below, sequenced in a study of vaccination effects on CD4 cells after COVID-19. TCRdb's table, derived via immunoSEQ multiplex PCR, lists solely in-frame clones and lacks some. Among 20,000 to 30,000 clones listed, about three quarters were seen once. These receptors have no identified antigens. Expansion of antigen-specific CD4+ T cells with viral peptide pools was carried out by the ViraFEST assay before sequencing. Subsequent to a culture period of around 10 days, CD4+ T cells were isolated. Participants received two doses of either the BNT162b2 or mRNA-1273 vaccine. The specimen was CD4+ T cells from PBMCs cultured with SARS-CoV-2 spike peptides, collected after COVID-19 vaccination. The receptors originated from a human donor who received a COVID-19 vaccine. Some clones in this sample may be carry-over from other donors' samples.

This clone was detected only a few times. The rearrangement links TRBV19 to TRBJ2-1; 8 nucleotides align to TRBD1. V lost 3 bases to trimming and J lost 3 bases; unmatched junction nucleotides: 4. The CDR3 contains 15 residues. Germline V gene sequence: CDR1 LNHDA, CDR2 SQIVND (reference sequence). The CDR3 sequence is CASSMGQVIYNEQFF. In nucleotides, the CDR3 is TGTGCCAGTAGTATGGGACAGGTTATCTACAATGAGCAGTTCTTC.

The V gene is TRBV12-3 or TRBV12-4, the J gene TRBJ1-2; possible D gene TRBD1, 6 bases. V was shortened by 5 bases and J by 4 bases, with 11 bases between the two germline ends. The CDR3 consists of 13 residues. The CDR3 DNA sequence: TGTGCCAGCAGTCCCGACAGGTTCTATGGCTACACCTTC. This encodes CASSPDRFYGYTF.

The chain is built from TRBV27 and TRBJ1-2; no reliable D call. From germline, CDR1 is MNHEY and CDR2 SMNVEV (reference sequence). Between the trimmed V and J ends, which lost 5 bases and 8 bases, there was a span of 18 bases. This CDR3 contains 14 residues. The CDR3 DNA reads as TGTGCCAGCAGTCCCCACCCTGCTAGCGGAGGCTACACCTTC. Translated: CASSPHPASGGYTF.

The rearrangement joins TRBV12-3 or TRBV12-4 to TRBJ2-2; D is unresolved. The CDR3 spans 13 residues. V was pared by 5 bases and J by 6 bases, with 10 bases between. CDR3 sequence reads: CASSGELPGELFF. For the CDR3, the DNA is TGTGCCAGCAGTGGCGAGCTTCCCGGGGAGCTGTTTTTT.

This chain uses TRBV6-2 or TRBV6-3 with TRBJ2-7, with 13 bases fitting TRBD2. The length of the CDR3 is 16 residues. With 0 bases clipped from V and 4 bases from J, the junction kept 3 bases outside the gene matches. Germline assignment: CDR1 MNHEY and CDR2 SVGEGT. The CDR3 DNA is TGTGCCAGCAGTTACTCGGGACTAGCGGGGCCATACGAGCAGTACGTC. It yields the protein CASSYSGLAGPYEQYV.

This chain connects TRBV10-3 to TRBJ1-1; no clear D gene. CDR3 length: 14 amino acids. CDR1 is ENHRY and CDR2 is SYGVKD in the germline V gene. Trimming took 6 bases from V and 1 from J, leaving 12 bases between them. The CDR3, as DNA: TGTGCCATCAGCGACCTACGGGGGAACACTGAAGCTTTCTTT. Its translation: CAISDLRGNTEAFF.

The CDR3 reads CASSASTGGRAYEQYV. CDR3 nucleotide sequence: TGTGCCAGCAGTGCCTCGACAGGGGGTAGGGCTTACGAGCAGTACGTC. The rearrangement uses TRBV6-1 and TRBJ2-7, with 9 bases identical to TRBD1. CDR1 is MNHNS, CDR2 SASEGT, per germline. This CDR3 has 16 amino acids. Trimming cost V 4 bases and J 4 bases; bases outside gene matches: 11.